The present T cell receptor (beta chain) was sequenced within a study of Graves' ophthalmopathy and Graves' hyperthyroidism. Trimming removed 10 bases from V and 10 bases from J, with 25 bases in between. The CDR3 contains 14 residues. Germline values: CDR1 LNHDA, CDR2 SQIVND (reference sequence). Ten or more counts support this clonotype. Its specificity is unknown. Findings and caveats of the study: Most clonotypes expanded in thyroid above 0.001 frequency were present in blood too.

CDR3 regions of TCR beta were amplified from RNA transcripts. After a first-round RT-PCR with HTBI primers, a second-round multiplex PCR was run. TCRdb used MiXCR to reprocess the multiplex PCR reads, holding one entry per CDR3 protein. The sample holds 620,000 or so distinct CDR3 sequences, 22% seen once. The specimen sequenced was peripheral blood. The receptor was derived from a woman between 18 and 30 years old with stable Graves' hyperthyroidism. Some clones in this sample may be carry-over from other donors' samples. The chain joins TRBV19 to TRBJ1-1; tentative D call: TRBD1 (6 bases). The CDR3 sequence: CATRGGGTRDVAFF. The CDR3 DNA reads TGTGCCACCAGAGGAGGCGGGACAAGGGACGTAGCTTTCTTT.